This TCR beta chain was identified in a study of T-cell memory formation after mild COVID-19. Comments on this clonotype: What it binds is not known.

TCRdb re-called the 5' RACE reads through MiXCR, storing one row per CDR3 protein. The table lists 65,000 to 90,000 distinct CDR3 sequences, more than 10% of them singletons. Study-wide results and limits: Clones contracting over day 15 to 85 were CD4/CD8 balanced, with later expanders leaning CD4+.

The TCR comes from a man in his late teens or twenties who had mild COVID-19 (a few samples of this study predate the infection). Cell type and time point are not known. Sequenced input: PBMCs or a T cell subset sorted from them (not recorded which).

CDR3 protein: CASSQDPGGPNYGYTF. Written as DNA, the CDR3 is TGCGCCAGCAGCCAAGATCCCGGGGGCCCTAACTATGGCTACACCTTC. This sequence joins TRBV4-1 and TRBJ1-2, with D tentatively TRBD1 (6 bases). CDR3 length equals 16 residues. Germline values: CDR1 MGHRA, CDR2 YSYEKL. Trimming left V 0 bases short and J 0 bases short, with 11 bases between.